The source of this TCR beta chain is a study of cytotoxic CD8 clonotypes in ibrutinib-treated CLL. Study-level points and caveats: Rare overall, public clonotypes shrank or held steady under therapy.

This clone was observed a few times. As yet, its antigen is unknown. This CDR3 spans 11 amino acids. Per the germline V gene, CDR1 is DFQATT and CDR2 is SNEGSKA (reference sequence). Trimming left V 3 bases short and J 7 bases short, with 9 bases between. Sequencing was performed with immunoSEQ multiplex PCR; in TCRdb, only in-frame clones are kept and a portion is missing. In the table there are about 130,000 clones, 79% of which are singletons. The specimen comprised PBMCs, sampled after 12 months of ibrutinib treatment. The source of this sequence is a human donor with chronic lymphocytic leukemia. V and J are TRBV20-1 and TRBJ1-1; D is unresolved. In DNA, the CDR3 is TGCAGTGCTAGGGAAGGGATTGAAGCTTTCTTT. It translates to CSAREGIEAFF.